This T cell receptor beta chain was observed in a study of blood T cells in healthy people across ages. General study results and limits: Per million T cells, TCR beta diversity dropped about linearly as age rose.

The CDR3 length is 15 residues. CDR1 and CDR2 (germline): MGHRA, YSYEKL. The V gene lost 1 base and the J gene lost 7 bases, with 14 bases spanning the gap. Alongside a J-beta primer mix, a sample-barcoded 5' primer served in a second PCR lasting about 7 to 11 cycles. MiXCR, applied by TCRdb to the 5' RACE reads, yields one record per CDR3 protein. Of 1.2 million to 1.5 million distinct CDR3 sequences listed, around 55% were seen once; the top ten hold 6.5% to 8.5%. This clonotype has a handful of counts. What it binds is unknown. Sample: blood. The sequence came from a man aged 18-30 years in good health. This sequence joins TRBV4-1 and TRBJ2-1; D is ambiguous. The CDR3 DNA sequence: TGCGCCAGCAGCCAAGTTATACAAGGTGGGAATGAGCAGTTCTTC. Translated: CASSQVIQGGNEQFF.